This is a list of T cell receptor beta chains from one sample in a study of molecular identifiers for immune sequencing clone quantification. TCRdb processed the PCR reads anew with MiXCR; each CDR3 protein has one entry. The table shows approximately 670,000 distinct CDR3 sequences, with 20% occurring only once. The sequenced sample consisted of naive CD8+ T cells from blood, with Jurkat cell RNA spiked in. The receptors were sampled from a human donor in good health. Some libraries in this study had Jurkat cell RNA spiked in. The conserved cysteine and the conserved F or W are not part of the CDR3 here. Each record gives: CDR3 protein, V gene, J gene.

cdr3_aa: SATTSGGYEQY
v_call: TRBV20-1
j_call: TRBJ2-7

cdr3_aa: ASGQDQTSGSYNEQF
v_call: TRBV4-3
j_call: TRBJ2-1

cdr3_aa: ASSVSAGAQETQY
v_call: TRBV2
j_call: TRBJ2-5

cdr3_aa: ASSRDRLPLEQY
v_call: TRBV5-6
j_call: TRBJ2-7

cdr3_aa: SARDLGRPIYEQY
v_call: TRBV20-1
j_call: TRBJ2-7

cdr3_aa: AWSPVLQAYERY
v_call: TRBV30
j_call: TRBJ2-7

cdr3_aa: ASSEGWSGPDYEQH
v_call: TRBV6-1
j_call: TRBJ2-7

cdr3_aa: ASSPSPPTSGRGEQF
v_call: TRBV12-3/TRBV12-4
j_call: TRBJ2-1

cdr3_aa: ASSLRGRRLSRGYNEQF
v_call: TRBV28
j_call: TRBJ2-1

cdr3_aa: ASSRGLAGQETQY
v_call: TRBV11-2
j_call: TRBJ2-5

cdr3_aa: ASSLTSGGPGEQY
v_call: TRBV4-1
j_call: TRBJ2-7

cdr3_aa: ASSFTQPHRPLH
v_call: TRBV27
j_call: TRBJ1-6

cdr3_aa: ASSLIRVNEQF
v_call: TRBV7-8
j_call: TRBJ2-1

cdr3_aa: ASSLGRTEAF
v_call: TRBV7-9
j_call: TRBJ1-1

cdr3_aa: SATRQGRNQPQH
v_call: TRBV20-1
j_call: TRBJ1-5

cdr3_aa: ASSQDPPAGTGAGNTIY
v_call: TRBV4-2
j_call: TRBJ1-3

cdr3_aa: AWRGRDYGYT
v_call: TRBV30
j_call: TRBJ1-2

cdr3_aa: ASSPRTSGRPYEQY
v_call: TRBV2
j_call: TRBJ2-7

cdr3_aa: SARRRQGAFMNTEAF
v_call: TRBV20-1
j_call: TRBJ1-1

cdr3_aa: ASSFRDRSTEAF
v_call: TRBV9
j_call: TRBJ1-1

cdr3_aa: SVFASNTGELF
v_call: TRBV29-1
j_call: TRBJ2-2

cdr3_aa: ASRAWGEDYEQY
v_call: TRBV6-2/TRBV6-3
j_call: TRBJ2-7

cdr3_aa: ASSARGQNSYNEQF
v_call: TRBV21-1
j_call: TRBJ2-1

cdr3_aa: SAKAFNYGYT
v_call: TRBV20-1
j_call: TRBJ1-2

cdr3_aa: SARNLLAEDYEQY
v_call: TRBV20-1
j_call: TRBJ2-7

cdr3_aa: ASSTGATSTDTQY
v_call: TRBV30
j_call: TRBJ2-3

cdr3_aa: ASSMTGQSDPEY
v_call: TRBV10-1
j_call: TRBJ2-7

cdr3_aa: SVPPGTGTDTQY
v_call: TRBV29-1
j_call: TRBJ2-3

cdr3_aa: ASSQERAGGNTIY
v_call: TRBV4-3
j_call: TRBJ1-3

cdr3_aa: ASRRLALAVQETQY
v_call: TRBV28
j_call: TRBJ2-5